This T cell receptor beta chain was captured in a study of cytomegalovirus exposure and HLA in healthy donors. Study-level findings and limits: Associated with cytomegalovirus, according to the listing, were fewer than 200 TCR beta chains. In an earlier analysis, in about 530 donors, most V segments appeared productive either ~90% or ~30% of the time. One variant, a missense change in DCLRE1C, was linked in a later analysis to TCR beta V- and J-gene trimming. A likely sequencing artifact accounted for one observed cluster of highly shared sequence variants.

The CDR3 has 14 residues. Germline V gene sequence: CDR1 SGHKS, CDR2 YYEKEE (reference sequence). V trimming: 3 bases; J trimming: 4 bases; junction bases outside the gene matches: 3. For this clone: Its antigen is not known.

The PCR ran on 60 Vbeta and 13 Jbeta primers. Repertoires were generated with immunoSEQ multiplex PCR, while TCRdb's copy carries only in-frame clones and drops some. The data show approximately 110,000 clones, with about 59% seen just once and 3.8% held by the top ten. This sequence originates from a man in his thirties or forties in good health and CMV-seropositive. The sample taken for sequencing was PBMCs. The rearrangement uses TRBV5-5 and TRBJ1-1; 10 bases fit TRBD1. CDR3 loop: CASSYRDRGTEAFF. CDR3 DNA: TGTGCCAGCAGCTACCGGGACAGGGGCACTGAAGCTTTCTTT. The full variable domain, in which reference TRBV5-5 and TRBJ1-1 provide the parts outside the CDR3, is DAGVTQSPTHLIKTRGQQVTLRCSPISGHKSVSWYQQVLGQGPQFIFQYYEKEERGRGNFPDRFSARQFPNYSSELNVNALLLGDSALYLCASSYRDRGTEAFFGQGTRLTVV.